The 6 T cell receptor beta chains below were found in one sample sequenced in a study of high-grade serous ovarian cancer treatment subgroups. Here immunoSEQ multiplex PCR was the method, and the copy in TCRdb shows in-frame clones only, minus some. The sample shows around 3,200 clones, approximately 62% of them seen only once. Tumor samples were taken before definitive surgery or chemotherapy. Input material: tumor tissue. The receptor source for this set is a human donor with high-grade serous ovarian cancer.

The chain recombines TRBV6-6 with TRBJ2-4, with a weak D call TRBD2 (6 bases). V shed 6 bases and J shed 0 bases, with 15 bases lying between them. CDR1 and CDR2 from the germline V gene are MNHNY and SVGAGI (reference sequence). This CDR3 has 16 residues. CDR3 in DNA: TGTGCCAGCAGCAACGGCGGCGGGAAAGCCAAAAACATTCAGTACTTC. Translated: CASSNGGGKAKNIQYF.

The chain couples TRBV11-2 to TRBJ1-1, with 8 bases aligning to TRBD1. Germline trimming cut 7 bases from V and 6 bases from J; bases unmatched to any gene: 10. Germline CDR1 SGHAT, CDR2 FQNNGV. The CDR3 spans 14 residues. CDR3 amino acids: CASNPGQALAEAFF. CDR3 DNA sequence: TGTGCCAGCAACCCGGGACAGGCCTTGGCTGAAGCTTTCTTT.

In its sample, this clone is large (0.1 to 1%). The J gene is TRBJ2-5, the V gene TRBV6-6; TRBD2 agrees at 15 bases. CDR1 and CDR2 (germline): MNHNY, SVGAGI (reference sequence). With V trimmed by 11 bases and J by 2 bases, 9 bases remained unmatched. This CDR3 is built from 16 residues. This CDR3 is CACTGTSGRWQETQYF. CDR3 bases: TGTGCCTGCACCGGGACTAGCGGGAGGTGGCAAGAGACCCAGTACTTC.

In this sample, this clone turned up a few times. The chain combines TRBV6-4 with TRBJ1-5; no clear D gene. This CDR3 has 13 residues. The germline gives CDR1 MRHNA, CDR2 SNTAGT. V was clipped by 4 bases and J by 4 bases, with 8 bases between them. In DNA form, the CDR3 reads TGTGCCAGCAGTGTCCAGCAGAATCAGCCCCAGCATTTT. As protein: CASSVQQNQPQHF.

This rearrangement joins TRBV11-3 to TRBJ2-7; TRBD1 matches 7 bases. This CDR3 has 16 amino acids. V was clipped by 4 bases and J by 0 bases; unmatched bases: 9. Germline CDR1 reads SGHNT; CDR2 reads YENEEA. As DNA, the CDR3 is TGTGCCAGCAGCTCCAGGGACAGCAAGAGCTCCTACGAGCAGTACTTC. Amino acids: CASSSRDSKSSYEQYF.

The gene calls are TRBV28 and TRBJ2-2; D is uncertain. The CDR3 runs 14 residues. Germline CDR1 reads MDHEN; CDR2 reads SYDVKM. Trimming removed 2 bases from V and 0 bases from J, with 4 bases in between. The CDR3: CASSLASNTGELFF. Here the CDR3 DNA reads TGTGCCAGCAGTTTAGCGTCGAACACCGGGGAGCTGTTTTTT.